This T cell receptor beta chain is drawn from a study of OX40 agonist ivuxolimab in advanced cancers. Study observations and caveats: Not determined was the antigen specificity of the expanded peripheral T cells.

The method was immunoSEQ multiplex PCR; TCRdb's version includes in-frame clones alone and lacks a portion of them. Of tens of thousands of clones detected, around 89% appear once; the ten largest clones hold 6% to 7.5%. About this clone: Its antigen remains unknown.

This clonotype was sampled from an adult with an advanced solid tumor such as melanoma, head and neck, liver or kidney cancer. Here the sequenced sample was CD4+ or CD8+ T cells sorted from blood, taken in a trial of the OX40 agonist ivuxolimab.

The CDR3 spells CASHTGAASQPQHF. CDR3 sequence (DNA): TGTGCCAGTCACACAGGGGCCGCGAGTCAGCCCCAGCATTTT. J is TRBJ1-5 and V is TRBV28; 7 bases line up with TRBD1. Trimming cost V 9 bases and J 6 bases; bases outside gene matches: 11. The CDR3 length is 14 residues. Germline V gives CDR1 MDHEN, CDR2 SYDVKM.